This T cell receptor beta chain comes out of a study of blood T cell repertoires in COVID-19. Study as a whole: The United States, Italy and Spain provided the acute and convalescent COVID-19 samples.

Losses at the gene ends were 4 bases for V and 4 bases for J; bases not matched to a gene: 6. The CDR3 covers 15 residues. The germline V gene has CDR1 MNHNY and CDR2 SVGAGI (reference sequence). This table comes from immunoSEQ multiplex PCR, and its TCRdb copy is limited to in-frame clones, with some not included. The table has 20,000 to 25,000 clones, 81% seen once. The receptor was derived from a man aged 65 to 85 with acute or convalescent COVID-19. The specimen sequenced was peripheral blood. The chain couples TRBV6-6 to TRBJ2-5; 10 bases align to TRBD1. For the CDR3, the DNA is TGTGCCAGCAGTTTTCCGGGACAGGGGAGAGAGACCCAGTACTTC. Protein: CASSFPGQGRETQYF.